The 23 T cell receptor beta chains below were found in one sample sequenced in a study of blood T cell repertoires in COVID-19. Using immunoSEQ multiplex PCR, the repertoire was profiled, and TCRdb retains in-frame clones only, with some absent. Here the sample spans tens of thousands of clones, about 88% being singletons. Material for sequencing was peripheral blood. These receptors all come from a woman of 80 years or more with acute or convalescent COVID-19.

This clone was seen a handful of times. The J gene is TRBJ1-2, the V gene TRBV2, with 8 bases identical to TRBD1. The germline gives CDR1 SNHLY, CDR2 FYNNEI. The V segment lost 5 bases and the J segment 11 bases; nucleotides outside the gene matches: 4. This CDR3 has 11 amino acids. This chain's CDR3 is CASSRQGLYTF. CDR3 bases: TGTGCCAGCAGTCGACAGGGGCTATACACCTTC.

The V call is TRBV6-5, the J call TRBJ1-1; tentative D call: TRBD1 (5 bases). CDR1 is MNHEY and CDR2 is SVGAGI in the germline V gene. This CDR3 contains 11 residues. Trimming left V 0 bases short and J 10 bases short, with 6 bases between. The CDR3 region is CASSYSGAAFF. The CDR3 DNA follows: TGTGCCAGCAGTTACTCAGGGGCAGCTTTCTTT.

This clone has only a few counts. The genes are TRBV7-9 and TRBJ2-7, with D possibly matching TRBD1 (6 bases). The CDR3 extends over 14 amino acids. Trimming took off 4 bases at V and 5 bases at J, with 15 bases between the two ends. Germline V gives CDR1 SEHNR, CDR2 FQNEAQ (reference sequence). The CDR3 bases are TGTGCCAGCAGCTACCTAGGGGGTTCCGACGAGCAGTACTTC. This encodes CASSYLGGSDEQYF.

This clone showed up just a few times. J is TRBJ1-2 and V is TRBV5-8, with 7 bases aligning to TRBD1. The trim removed 0 bases at V and 5 bases at J, leaving 4 bases unmatched. In germline, CDR1 is SGHTS, CDR2 YDEGEE. The CDR3 sequence is 14 residues long. CDR3 sequence reads: CASSLAPGGYGYTF. The DNA of the CDR3 is TGTGCCAGCAGCTTGGCCCCAGGGGGATATGGCTACACCTTC.

V is TRBV5-1 and J is TRBJ2-3, with D maybe TRBD2 (6 bases). Trimming pared 0 bases from V and 1 base from J, leaving 9 bases between. Germline lookup yields CDR1 SGHRS and CDR2 YFSETQ. This CDR3 contains 15 residues. Here the CDR3 reads CASSLAGERTDTQYF. The DNA for the CDR3 is TGCGCCAGCAGCTTGGCGGGAGAACGCACAGATACGCAGTATTTT.

The rearrangement uses TRBV19 and TRBJ2-1; TRBD1 matches 9 bases. Unmatched junction bases numbered 13, after V lost 4 bases and J lost 9 bases. Germline assignment: CDR1 LNHDA and CDR2 SQIVND (reference sequence). There are 16 residues in the CDR3. DNA of the CDR3: TGTGCCAGTAGTACCCTACAGGGGGCTCTTGTAGGTGAGCAGTTCTTC. This encodes CASSTLQGALVGEQFF.

This clone was seen a single time. V and J are TRBV10-1 and TRBJ2-3; TRBD1 matches at 9 bases. This CDR3 comprises 16 residues. V trimming: 9 bases; J trimming: 2 bases; junction bases outside the gene matches: 12. Germline V gene data show CDR1 as WNHNN and CDR2 as SYGVQD (reference sequence). The CDR3 here is CARTGTGLLNTDTQYF. CDR3 coding DNA: TGCGCCAGGACCGGGACAGGGCTTCTTAACACAGATACGCAGTATTTT.

The V and J genes are TRBV6-2 or TRBV6-3 and TRBJ2-1, with 13 nucleotides matching TRBD2. This CDR3 is built from 16 residues. Losses at the gene ends were 5 bases for V and 2 bases for J; bases not matched to a gene: 3. Germline CDR1 reads MNHEY; CDR2 reads SVGEGT. The CDR3 nucleotides are TGTGCCAGCAGTCGACTAGCGGGAGGCACCTACAATGAGCAGTTCTTC. This translates into CASSRLAGGTYNEQFF.

The V and J genes are TRBV28 and TRBJ2-7; perhaps TRBD1 as D (5 bases). The CDR3 is 12 residues long. V lost 5 bases and J 1 base, leaving 6 bases between the germline ends. Germline CDR1 reads MDHEN; CDR2 reads SYDVKM. Here the CDR3 DNA reads TGTGCCAGCAGTCAGGGTTCCTACGAGCAGTACTTC. Translation gives CASSQGSYEQYF.

This clone was picked up one time. The rearrangement links TRBV2 to TRBJ2-2, with D maybe TRBD1 (6 bases). This CDR3 region has 16 residues. The V and J ends lost 1 base and 7 bases respectively, with 16 bases between them. The germline V gene has CDR1 SNHLY and CDR2 FYNNEI. DNA for the CDR3: TGTGCCAGCAGTGAAGTACAACAGGGTTTGGGCGGGGAGCTGTTTTTT. Translated, it gives CASSEVQQGLGGELFF.

The chain carries TRBV5-1 and TRBJ1-1; 8 bases map to TRBD1. The germline gives CDR1 SGHRS, CDR2 YFSETQ. After removal of 1 base from V and 1 base from J, the junction contained 9 bases not matched to a gene. This CDR3 region has 17 residues. The CDR3 is CASSLRRQGLGNTEAFF. CDR3 DNA: TGCGCCAGCAGCTTGCGCCGACAGGGGTTGGGGAACACTGAAGCTTTCTTT. The full variable domain, rest sourced from reference TRBV5-1 and TRBJ1-1, is KAGVTQTPRYLIKTRGQQVTLSCSPISGHRSVSWYQQTPGQGLQFLFEYFSETQRNKGNFPGRFSGRQFSNSRSEMNVSTLELGDSALYLCASSLRRQGLGNTEAFFGQGTRLTVV.

This chain joins TRBV7-2 and TRBJ1-4, with 9 bases fitting TRBD1. The CDR3 is made up of 16 amino acids. Unmatched junction bases numbered 9, after V lost 5 bases and J lost 5 bases. Germline V gives CDR1 SGHTA, CDR2 FQGNSA. In nucleotides, the CDR3 is TGTGCCAGCAGCCTGCACACCGGGACAGGGAATGAAAAACTGTTTTTT. Translating it yields CASSLHTGTGNEKLFF. Using reference TRBV7-2 and TRBJ1-4 for the parts outside the CDR3, the full variable domain is GAGVSQSPSNKVTEKGKDVELRCDPISGHTALYWYRQSLGQGLEFLIYFQGNSAPDKSGLPSDRFSAERTGGSVSTLTIQRTQQEDSAVYLCASSLHTGTGNEKLFFGSGTQLSVL.

The rearrangement links TRBV6-6 to TRBJ1-6, with 7 bases lining up with TRBD1. Germline values: CDR1 MNHNY, CDR2 SVGAGI (reference sequence). With V trimmed by 5 bases and J by 8 bases, 6 bases remained unmatched. The CDR3 is 14 residues long. The CDR3: CASSPGTDHSPLHF. The CDR3, as DNA: TGTGCCAGCAGTCCCGGGACAGACCATTCACCCCTCCACTTT.

V gene TRBV6-6 combines with J gene TRBJ2-1; 9 bases are shared with TRBD2. V shed 5 bases and J 10 bases; nucleotides not matched to a gene: 12. Germline-derived CDR1 and CDR2 are MNHNY and SVGAGI (reference sequence). The CDR3 covers 15 residues. CDR3 loop: CASSRLAVLDGEQFF. DNA for the CDR3: TGTGCCAGCAGTCGACTAGCGGTCCTGGATGGGGAGCAGTTCTTC.

The CDR3 sequence is CAMQTGGKDYGYTF. The CDR3 DNA sequence: TGTGCCATGCAGACAGGGGGAAAGGACTATGGCTACACCTTC. The chain has TRBV2 and TRBJ1-2; 9 bases are shared with TRBD1. Germline assignment: CDR1 SNHLY and CDR2 FYNNEI. The length of the CDR3 is 14 residues. J was trimmed by 3 bases and V by 10 bases; bases with no gene match: 9.

This clone was recorded only once. The J gene is TRBJ2-5, the V gene TRBV2; 16 bases are a match to TRBD2. V gave up 4 bases and J gave up 5 bases; unmatched junction bases: 13. This CDR3 is built from 19 residues. Germline CDR1 is SNHLY and CDR2 is FYNNEI. The CDR3 region is CASSGSGLAGGFWVETQYF. Written as DNA, the CDR3 is TGTGCCAGCAGTGGCTCGGGACTAGCGGGGGGGTTCTGGGTGGAGACCCAGTACTTC.

V is TRBV7-8 and J is TRBJ1-4; D may be TRBD1 (5 bases). The ends were cut back, 5 bases at V and 5 bases at J, with 15 bases in the middle. The length of the CDR3 is 15 residues. Germline V gene data show CDR1 as SGHVS and CDR2 as FQNEAQ. CDR3 loop: CASSPGRGQNEKLFF. The DNA of the CDR3 is TGTGCCAGCAGCCCCGGGAGGGGTCAAAATGAAAAACTGTTTTTT.

This clone was found once. The V gene is TRBV6-5, the J gene TRBJ1-3; a weak D match, TRBD1 (6 bases). V lost 6 bases to trimming and J lost 8 bases, with 14 bases between them. Per the germline V gene, CDR1 is MNHEY and CDR2 is SVGAGI. The CDR3 totals 13 residues. CDR3 region: CASSPGGLDTIYF. The CDR3 bases are TGTGCCAGCAGCCCCGGGGGGCTGGACACCATATATTTT.

J is TRBJ1-5 and V is TRBV7-9, with 9 bases that match TRBD1. This CDR3 has 16 residues. Germline CDR1 and CDR2: SEHNR and FQNEAQ (reference sequence). Trimming at V came to 5 bases and at J to 2 bases, leaving 7 bases not matched to a gene. CDR3 coding DNA: TGTGCCAGCAGCCCAGGGACAGGGACTGGCAATCAGCCCCAGCATTTT. Its protein product is CASSPGTGTGNQPQHF.

This clone was recorded once. The chain's CDR3 is CASSLPTGAGYTF. CDR3 in DNA: TGTGCCAGCAGTTTACCCACAGGGGCTGGCTACACCTTC. This chain joins TRBV27 and TRBJ1-2; 7 bases map to TRBD1. Germline trimming cut 2 bases from V and 7 bases from J; bases unmatched to any gene: 4. CDR1 is MNHEY and CDR2 is SMNVEV in the germline V gene (reference sequence). This CDR3 has 13 residues.

This chain links TRBV18 with TRBJ1-3, with unresolved D. This CDR3 is built from 15 residues. V was trimmed by 1 base and J by 4 bases, leaving 11 bases between them. In germline, CDR1 is KGHSH, CDR2 LQKENI. The CDR3 DNA reads as TGTGCCAGCTCACCACGGGTACAGAGAGGAAACACCATATATTTT. Its protein product is CASSPRVQRGNTIYF.

The genes are TRBV6-2 or TRBV6-3 and TRBJ2-5; D is perhaps TRBD1 (5 bases). Germline loops: CDR1 MNHEY, CDR2 SVGEGT. The CDR3 length is 14 residues. Trimming removed 6 bases at V and 3 bases at J, with 14 bases between. This CDR3 is CASSSGWAEETQYF. In DNA form, the CDR3 reads TGTGCCAGCAGCTCAGGGTGGGCAGAAGAGACCCAGTACTTC.

This chain joins TRBV19 and TRBJ1-2; D unclear. Trimming removed 2 bases from V and 8 bases from J, with 9 bases in between. CDR1 and CDR2 from the germline V gene are LNHDA and SQIVND (reference sequence). The CDR3 runs 12 residues. The CDR3 spells CASSIPAGGYTF. The CDR3 region has the DNA TGTGCCAGTAGTATACCCGCGGGGGGCTACACCTTC. The whole variable domain, filled in from reference TRBV19 and TRBJ1-2, reads DGGITQSPKYLFRKEGQNVTLSCEQNLNHDAMYWYRQDPGQGLRLIYYSQIVNDFQKGDIAEGYSVSREKKESFPLTVTSAQKNPTAFYLCASSIPAGGYTFGSGTRLTVV.